These 19 T cell receptor beta chains were sequenced from one sample in a study of cytomegalovirus exposure and HLA in healthy donors. Both 60 Vbeta primers and 13 Jbeta primers went into the PCR. Using immunoSEQ multiplex PCR, the repertoire was profiled, and TCRdb retains in-frame clones only, with some absent. The sample lists 150,000 to 200,000 clones, approximately 80% occurring once. Sequenced input: PBMCs. Receptors were obtained from a male donor in good health and CMV-seropositive.

This clone was observed once. V usage is TRBV30 and J usage is TRBJ2-7, with 9 bases that match TRBD1. Germline assignment: CDR1 GTSNPN and CDR2 SVGIG (reference sequence). The J segment lost 6 bases and the V segment lost 0 bases, leaving 6 bases of the junction unmatched. CDR3 length: 14 amino acids. CDR3 sequence reads: CAWSVLGTGFEQYF. DNA for the CDR3: TGTGCCTGGAGTGTACTAGGGACAGGGTTCGAGCAGTACTTC.

The chain is built from TRBV28 and TRBJ1-1; unclear D gene. Trimming took off 4 bases at V and 9 bases at J, with 15 bases between the two ends. The CDR3 runs to 13 residues. From germline, CDR1 is MDHEN and CDR2 SYDVKM. The CDR3 nucleotides are TGTGCCAGCAGTTCTAGAAGCCCAATCCAAGCTTTCTTT. It encodes CASSSRSPIQAFF.

The chain employs TRBV19 and TRBJ1-5, with 7 positions matching TRBD1. The CDR3 consists of 15 residues. V dropped 3 bases and J dropped 4; count of bases not matched to a gene: 6. From germline, CDR1 is LNHDA and CDR2 SQIVND (reference sequence). The DNA for the CDR3 is TGTGCCAGTAGTATTCGGAACAGGGGAAATCAGCCCCAGCATTTT. Translated: CASSIRNRGNQPQHF.

The V and J genes are TRBV4-1 and TRBJ2-1; D is uncertain. The CDR3 covers 15 residues. Germline V gene data show CDR1 as MGHRA and CDR2 as YSYEKL. Trimming shortened V by 1 base and J by 0 bases, and 7 bases separated the two germline ends. CDR3 bases: TGCGCCAGCAGCCAAGCTAGAAACTCCTACAATGAGCAGTTCTTC. This codes for CASSQARNSYNEQFF.

The rearrangement uses TRBV29-1 and TRBJ2-3; no clear D. The V end was cut by 6 bases, the J end by 4 bases, with 8 bases between. Germline assignment: CDR1 SQVTM and CDR2 ANQGSEA. There are 11 residues in the CDR3. The CDR3 region has the DNA TGCAGCGTAGCAAACCCAGATACGCAGTATTTT. Protein product: CSVANPDTQYF.

V usage is TRBV6-1 and J usage is TRBJ2-6; D gene uncertain. V gave up 8 bases and J gave up 1 base, with 9 bases separating them. CDR3 length: 14 amino acids. CDR1 and CDR2 from the germline V gene are MNHNS and SASEGT. CDR3 loop: CASETVSGANVLTF. CDR3 coding DNA: TGTGCCAGCGAAACAGTATCTGGGGCCAACGTCCTGACTTTC.

V and J are TRBV28 and TRBJ1-5; D is ambiguous. The V end was cut by 10 bases, the J end by 5 bases, with 15 bases between. Germline lookup yields CDR1 MDHEN and CDR2 SYDVKM. The CDR3 has 13 residues. The CDR3 region is CATKRWSDQPQHF. As DNA, the CDR3 is TGTGCCACTAAACGGTGGTCCGATCAGCCCCAGCATTTT.

The chain is built from TRBV7-9 and TRBJ1-2, with D hard to call. V lost 1 base to trimming and J lost 10 bases, with 13 bases between them. The CDR3 contains 13 residues. The germline gives CDR1 SEHNR, CDR2 FQNEAQ (reference sequence). As DNA, the CDR3 is TGTGCCAGCAGCTTAGAGCACCGAGGTGTCTACACCTTC. Amino acids: CASSLEHRGVYTF.

This clone has a handful of counts. The gene calls are TRBV27 and TRBJ1-1, with D perhaps matching TRBD1 (6 bases). The CDR3 has 16 amino acids. Trimming took 2 bases from V and 1 from J, leaving 14 bases between them. Germline CDR1 reads MNHEY; CDR2 reads SMNVEV (reference sequence). The CDR3 DNA follows: TGTGCCAGCAGTTTACGTATGGGGGCAGAGAACACTGAAGCTTTCTTT. Its protein product is CASSLRMGAENTEAFF.

As DNA, the CDR3 is TGTGCCAGCAGCGTAGCTTCGTACCAAGAGACCCAGTACTTC. Translated, it gives CASSVASYQETQYF. V usage is TRBV9 and J usage is TRBJ2-5; no firm D call. The CDR3 extends over 14 amino acids. The ends were cut back, 0 bases at V and 0 bases at J, with 6 bases in the middle. The germline V gene encodes CDR1 SGDLS and CDR2 YYNGEE.

V is TRBV7-6 and J is TRBJ2-7, with 11 bases lining up with TRBD1. Germline assignment: CDR1 SGHVS and CDR2 FNYEAQ. CDR3 length equals 15 residues. V trimming: 6 bases; J trimming: 4 bases; junction bases outside the gene matches: 8. Here the CDR3 reads CASRSGTGGKYEQYF. CDR3 DNA: TGTGCCAGCAGGTCCGGGACAGGGGGAAAGTACGAGCAGTACTTC. The whole variable domain, remainder taken from reference TRBV7-6 and TRBJ2-7, is GAGVSQSPRYKVTKRGQDVALRCDPISGHVSLYWYRQALGQGPEFLTYFNYEAQQDKSGLPNDRFSAERPEGSISTLTIQRTEQRDSAMYRCASRSGTGGKYEQYFGPGTRLTVT.

The chain carries TRBV9 and TRBJ2-2; possibly TRBD2 for D (6 bases). The CDR3 contains 12 residues. Trimming shortened V by 7 bases and J by 7 bases, and 11 bases separated the two germline ends. Germline loops: CDR1 SGDLS, CDR2 YYNGEE. The CDR3 region is CASSGGSGELFF. Written as DNA, the CDR3 is TGTGCCAGCTCCGGAGGGAGCGGGGAGCTGTTTTTT.

The chain combines TRBV12-5 with TRBJ2-7; possible D gene TRBD1, 5 bases. Germline V CDR1 and CDR2: LGHNT, FRNRAP. The CDR3 extends over 15 amino acids. With 3 bases removed from V and 4 bases from J, the gap between germline ends came to 16 bases. CDR3 protein: CASGFAVGQLYEQYF. The CDR3 coding sequence is TGTGCTAGTGGTTTCGCCGTCGGACAACTATACGAGCAGTACTTC.

V is TRBV5-4 and J is TRBJ2-2, with 9 bases matching TRBD2. Germline lookup yields CDR1 SGHNT and CDR2 YYREEE (reference sequence). The CDR3 spans 16 residues. V lost 3 bases to trimming and J lost 0 bases; unmatched junction nucleotides: 3. In DNA form, the CDR3 reads TGTGCCAGCAGCTACCTAGCGGGACCGAACACCGGGGAGCTGTTTTTT. It yields the protein CASSYLAGPNTGELFF.

This chain links TRBV29-1 with TRBJ2-1; 10 bases align to TRBD2. The CDR3 covers 18 residues. Germline V CDR1 and CDR2: SQVTM, ANQGSEA. Losses at the gene ends were 0 bases for V and 4 bases for J; bases not matched to a gene: 12. This CDR3 is CSVEDRLAGDWVYNEQFF. The CDR3 coding sequence is TGCAGCGTTGAAGACCGGCTAGCGGGAGATTGGGTATACAATGAGCAGTTCTTC.

The chain links TRBV27 to TRBJ2-7; the D gene is possibly TRBD1 (6 bases). Trimming cost V 5 bases and J 2 bases, with 10 bases left between them. The germline CDR1 and CDR2 sequences are MNHEY and SMNVEV (reference sequence). This CDR3 is 13 amino acids long. In DNA, the CDR3 is TGTGCCAGCAGTATCGGACAGCCCTACGAGCAGTACTTC. As protein: CASSIGQPYEQYF.

This chain joins TRBV4-3 and TRBJ1-1, with D possibly being TRBD1 (6 bases). CDR1 and CDR2 from the germline V gene are LGHNA and YSLEER. Trimming pared 3 bases from V and 5 bases from J, leaving 13 bases between. The CDR3 runs to 14 residues. The CDR3 is CASSQAYRETEAFF. The CDR3 DNA sequence: TGCGCCAGCAGCCAGGCTTACAGGGAAACTGAAGCTTTCTTT.

This chain uses TRBV6-5 with TRBJ2-7; D is unresolved. Trimming removed 0 bases at V and 8 bases at J, with 5 bases between. Germline lookup yields CDR1 MNHEY and CDR2 SVGAGI. The CDR3 runs 11 residues. The DNA of the CDR3 is TGTGCCAGCAGTTACTCAGCTCAGCAGTACTTC. Translating gives CASSYSAQQYF.

The CDR3 region has the DNA TGTGCCAGCAGGAAAAGGGACAGGGCAGAAAACATTCAGTACTTC. It is translated as CASRKRDRAENIQYF. The J gene is TRBJ2-4, the V gene TRBV2, with 9 nucleotides matching TRBD1. Trimming removed 6 bases from V and 5 bases from J; junction bases left unmatched: 8. From germline, CDR1 is SNHLY and CDR2 FYNNEI. The CDR3 is made up of 15 amino acids. The full variable domain, with the rest looked up from reference TRBV2 and TRBJ2-4, is EPEVTQTPSHQVTQMGQEVILRCVPISNHLYFYWYRQILGQKVEFLVSFYNNEISEKSEIFDDQFSVERPDGSNFTLKIRSTKLEDSAMYFCASRKRDRAENIQYFGAGTRLSVL.